This T cell receptor (beta chain) was retrieved from a study of cytomegalovirus exposure and HLA in healthy donors. Study-level background: The roughly 670 first-cohort repertoires shared a platform with the approximately 120 validation repertoires, as reported in a later analysis. Regarding the study as a whole: The classifier reportedly diagnosed cytomegalovirus status with high specificity and sensitivity. Rare TCR sequences dominated, though some public TCRs recurred in many donors. In vitro checks showed that three CMV-associated chains really do target CMV antigens.

With regard to this clone: Its target is unknown.

Generated by immunoSEQ multiplex PCR, the TCRdb table keeps only in-frame clones and is missing some. The profile covers approximately 140,000 clones, with around 86% appearing a single time and roughly 9.4% taken by the ten largest. The CDR3 is 13 residues long. The V end was cut by 4 bases, the J end by 5 bases, with 11 bases between. Germline lookup yields CDR1 SGHTA and CDR2 FQGNSA. The sequenced material came from PBMCs. The V and J genes are TRBV7-2 and TRBJ1-1; D might be TRBD1 (6 bases). The receptor was isolated from a man aged 18-30 years in good health and CMV-seropositive. The chain's CDR3 is CASSSTGLTEAFF. DNA of the CDR3: TGTGCCAGCAGCTCGACAGGTCTGACTGAAGCTTTCTTT.